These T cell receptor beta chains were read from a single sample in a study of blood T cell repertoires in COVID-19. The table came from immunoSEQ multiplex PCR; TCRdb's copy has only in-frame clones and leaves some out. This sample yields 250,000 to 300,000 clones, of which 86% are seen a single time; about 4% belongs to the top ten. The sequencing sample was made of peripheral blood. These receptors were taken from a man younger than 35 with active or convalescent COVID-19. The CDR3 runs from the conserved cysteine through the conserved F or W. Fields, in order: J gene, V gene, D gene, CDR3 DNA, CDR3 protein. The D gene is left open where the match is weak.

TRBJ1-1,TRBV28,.,TGTGCCAGCAATTACTGGAACACTGAAGCTTTCTTT,CASNYWNTEAFF
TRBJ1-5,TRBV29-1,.,TGCAGCGTTTCATTTCAGGGTTCGAATCAGCCCCAGCATTTT,CSVSFQGSNQPQHF
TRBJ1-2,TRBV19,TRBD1,TGTGCCAGTAGTAGGGGGACAGAGACTAACTATGGCTACACCTTC,CASSRGTETNYGYTF
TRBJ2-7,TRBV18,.,TGTGCCAGCTCACCGGGCCACGAGCAGTACTTC,CASSPGHEQYF
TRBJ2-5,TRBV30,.,TGTGCCTGGAGTAATACGGGGGAGACCCAGTACTTC,CAWSNTGETQYF
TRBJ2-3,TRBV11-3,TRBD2,TGTGCCAGCAGCGCCGCCAGCGGGGGCACAGATACGCAGTATTTT,CASSAASGGTDTQYF
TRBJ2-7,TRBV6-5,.,TGTGCCAGCAGCGGGGTAGCCGCCTACGAGCAGTACTTC,CASSGVAAYEQYF
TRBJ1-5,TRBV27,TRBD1,TGTGCCAGCAGTACTATCAAGACAGGGGCCTATCAGCCCCAGCATTTT,CASSTIKTGAYQPQHF
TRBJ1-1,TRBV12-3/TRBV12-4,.,TGTGCCAGCAGCAACAGGGAGGGCACTGAAGCTTTCTTT,CASSNREGTEAFF
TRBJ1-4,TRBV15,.,TGTGCCACCGGCGCGGTGGCAGGGGCTAATGAAAAACTGTTTTTT,CATGAVAGANEKLFF